Following are 9 T cell receptor beta chains from one sample sequenced in a study of T cell responses to AZD1222 COVID-19 vaccine. Here immunoSEQ multiplex PCR was the method, and the copy in TCRdb shows in-frame clones only, minus some. This sample has about 100,000 clones; around nine tenths occur once, and the top ten carry over 6.5%. The source material was peripheral blood, sampled on day 0 of AZD1222 vaccination. The receptors were sampled from an adult in good health.

A few counts support this clone. CDR3 amino acids: CASSQGTSRTDTQYF. The CDR3 DNA reads TGTGCCAGCAGCCAAGGGACTAGCCGCACAGATACGCAGTATTTT. The V call is TRBV3-1 (or the pseudogene TRBV3-2), the J call TRBJ2-3; TRBD2 matches at 8 bases. There are 15 residues in the CDR3. Germline V CDR1 and CDR2: LGHDT, YNNKEL (reference sequence). Losses at the gene ends were 1 base for V and 1 base for J; bases not matched to a gene: 1.

The rearrangement uses TRBV7-7 and TRBJ1-2; no reliable D call. V gave up 2 bases and J gave up 2 bases, with 9 bases separating them. There are 14 residues in the CDR3. Germline V CDR1 and CDR2: SSHAT, FNYEAQ (reference sequence). CDR3 residues: CASSLSITNYGYTF. CDR3 DNA: TGTGCCAGCAGCTTAAGTATAACCAACTATGGCTACACCTTC.

J is TRBJ2-5 and V is TRBV28, with D perhaps given as TRBD1 or TRBD2 (7 bases each). Germline CDR1 MDHEN, CDR2 SYDVKM. The CDR3 covers 19 residues. The germline V and J ends were trimmed by 4 bases and 1 base, with 25 bases remaining between them. The CDR3 is CASSSQWGGTASFQETQYF. CDR3 nucleotides: TGTGCCAGCAGTTCCCAGTGGGGGGGGACAGCCTCTTTCCAAGAGACCCAGTACTTC.

In nucleotides, the CDR3 is TGTGCCAGCAGTCATGGGCTGGGTGAGCAGTTCTTC. Protein: CASSHGLGEQFF. The V and J genes are TRBV7-9 and TRBJ2-1, with D unresolved. V lost 6 bases and J 9 bases, leaving 12 bases between the germline ends. CDR1 and CDR2 (germline): SEHNR, FQNEAQ (reference sequence). The CDR3 runs to 12 residues.

This sequence joins TRBV4-2 and TRBJ1-3; D possibly corresponds to TRBD1 (5 bases). Germline loops: CDR1 LGHNA, CDR2 YNFKEQ. V was pared by 6 bases and J by 0 bases, with 9 bases between. The CDR3 runs to 14 residues. In nucleotides, the CDR3 is TGTGCCAGCAGTACCAGGGACTCTGGAAACACCATATATTTT. It translates to CASSTRDSGNTIYF.

A few counts support this clone. The chain carries TRBV7-9 and TRBJ1-2; weak D call: TRBD1 (5 bases). The V and J ends lost 3 bases and 4 bases respectively, with 12 bases between them. In germline, CDR1 is SEHNR, CDR2 FQNEAQ (reference sequence). The CDR3 is 14 amino acids. Here the CDR3 DNA reads TGTGCCAGCAGCTTGTACAGGTCCCTCTATGGCTACACCTTC. It translates to CASSLYRSLYGYTF.

The chain recombines TRBV15 with TRBJ2-1; 13 positions agree with TRBD2. The CDR3 extends over 19 amino acids. The V segment lost 5 bases and the J segment 6 bases; nucleotides outside the gene matches: 16. Germline-derived CDR1 and CDR2 are LNHNV and YYDKDF (reference sequence). This CDR3 reads CATSHKDPGLAGKINEQFF. CDR3 DNA: TGTGCCACCAGCCATAAGGATCCGGGACTAGCGGGGAAAATCAATGAGCAGTTCTTC.

This clone was recorded once. This rearrangement joins TRBV27 to TRBJ2-7; 7 bases map to TRBD2. The CDR3 runs to 15 residues. V was pared by 8 bases and J by 4 bases, with 14 bases of the junction left unmatched. CDR1 and CDR2 (germline): MNHEY, SMNVEV (reference sequence). CDR3 DNA: TGTGCCAGCGGGCGGAGTGGGGGGGGGATATACGAGCAGTACTTC. It is translated as CASGRSGGGIYEQYF.

The genes are TRBV7-8 and TRBJ2-7, with D possibly being TRBD2 (5 bases). This CDR3 is built from 14 residues. Between the trimmed V and J ends, which lost 5 bases and 3 bases, there was a span of 14 bases. In germline, CDR1 is SGHVS, CDR2 FQNEAQ. In nucleotides, the CDR3 is TGTGCCAGCAGCAATGGGAGAGGGAACTACGAGCAGTACTTC. The encoded protein is CASSNGRGNYEQYF.